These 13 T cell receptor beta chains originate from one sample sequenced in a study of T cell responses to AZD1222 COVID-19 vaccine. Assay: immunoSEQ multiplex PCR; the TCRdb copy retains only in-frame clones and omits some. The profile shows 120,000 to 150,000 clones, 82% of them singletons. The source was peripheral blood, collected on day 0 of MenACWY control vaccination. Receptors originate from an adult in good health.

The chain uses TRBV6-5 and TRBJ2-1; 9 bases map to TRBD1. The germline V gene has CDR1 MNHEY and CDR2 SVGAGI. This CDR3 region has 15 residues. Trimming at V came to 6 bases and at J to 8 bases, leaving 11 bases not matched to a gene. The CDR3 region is CASSVPGQGTYEQFF. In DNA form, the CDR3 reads TGTGCCAGCAGCGTCCCGGGACAGGGAACGTATGAGCAGTTCTTC.

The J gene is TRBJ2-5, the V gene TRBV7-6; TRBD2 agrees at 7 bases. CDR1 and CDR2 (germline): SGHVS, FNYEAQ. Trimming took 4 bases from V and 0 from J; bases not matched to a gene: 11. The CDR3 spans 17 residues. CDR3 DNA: TGTGCCAGCAGCTCCTTACGGGGGGTCCTGTACCAAGAGACCCAGTACTTC. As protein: CASSSLRGVLYQETQYF.

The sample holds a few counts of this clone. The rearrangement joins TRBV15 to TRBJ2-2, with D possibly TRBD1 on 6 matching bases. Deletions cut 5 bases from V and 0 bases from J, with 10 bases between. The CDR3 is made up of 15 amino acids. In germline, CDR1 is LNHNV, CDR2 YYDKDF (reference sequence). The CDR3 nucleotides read TGTGCCACCAGCTTCGGGACAACGAACACCGGGGAGCTGTTTTTT. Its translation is CATSFGTTNTGELFF.

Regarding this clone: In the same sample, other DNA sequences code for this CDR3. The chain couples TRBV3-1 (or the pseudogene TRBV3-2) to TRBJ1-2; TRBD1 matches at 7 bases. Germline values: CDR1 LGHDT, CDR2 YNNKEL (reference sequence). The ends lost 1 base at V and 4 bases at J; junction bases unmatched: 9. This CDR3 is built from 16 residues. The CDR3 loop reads CASSQGGGLGGYGYTF. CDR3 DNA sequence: TGTGCCAGCAGCCAAGGAGGGGGCCTGGGTGGCTATGGCTACACCTTC.

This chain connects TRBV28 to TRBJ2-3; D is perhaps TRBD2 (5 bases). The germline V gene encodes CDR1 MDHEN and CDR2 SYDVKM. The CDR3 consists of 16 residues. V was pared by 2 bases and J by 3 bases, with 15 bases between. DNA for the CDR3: TGTGCCAGCAGTTTACCGGGGTCGGGCGCAACAGATACGCAGTATTTT. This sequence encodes CASSLPGSGATDTQYF.

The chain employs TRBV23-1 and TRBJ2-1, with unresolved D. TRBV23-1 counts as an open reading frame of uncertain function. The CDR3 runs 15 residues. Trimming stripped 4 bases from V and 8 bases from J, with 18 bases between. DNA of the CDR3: TGCGCCAGCAGTCCCCCTTCGGGCTGTGGCGATGAGCAGTTCTTC. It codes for CASSPPSGCGDEQFF.

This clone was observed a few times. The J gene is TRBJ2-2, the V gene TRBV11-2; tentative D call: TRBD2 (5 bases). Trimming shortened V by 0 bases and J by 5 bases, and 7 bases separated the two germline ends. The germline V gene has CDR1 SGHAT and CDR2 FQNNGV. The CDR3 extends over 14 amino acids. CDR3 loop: CASSLESGTGELFF. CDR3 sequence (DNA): TGTGCCAGCAGCTTAGAGTCGGGGACCGGGGAGCTGTTTTTT.

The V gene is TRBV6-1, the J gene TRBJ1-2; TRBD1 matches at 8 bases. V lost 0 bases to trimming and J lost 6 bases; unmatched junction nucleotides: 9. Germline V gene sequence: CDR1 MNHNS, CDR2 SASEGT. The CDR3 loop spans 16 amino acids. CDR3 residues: CASSEAFGQGKDGYTF. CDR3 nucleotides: TGTGCCAGCAGTGAAGCTTTTGGACAGGGAAAGGATGGCTACACCTTC.

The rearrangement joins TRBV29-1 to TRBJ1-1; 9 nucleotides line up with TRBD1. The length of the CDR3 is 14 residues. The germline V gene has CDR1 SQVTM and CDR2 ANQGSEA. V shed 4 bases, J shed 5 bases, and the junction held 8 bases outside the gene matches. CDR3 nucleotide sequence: TGCAGCGTTGGTTCTACAGGGGGCGGAACTGAAGCTTTCTTT. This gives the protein CSVGSTGGGTEAFF.

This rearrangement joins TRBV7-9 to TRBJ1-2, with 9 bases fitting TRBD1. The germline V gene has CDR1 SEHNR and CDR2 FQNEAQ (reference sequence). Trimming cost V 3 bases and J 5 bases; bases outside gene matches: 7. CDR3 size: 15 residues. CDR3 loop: CASSLTDRGLYGYTF. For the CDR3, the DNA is TGTGCCAGCAGCTTGACGGACAGGGGCCTATATGGCTACACCTTC.

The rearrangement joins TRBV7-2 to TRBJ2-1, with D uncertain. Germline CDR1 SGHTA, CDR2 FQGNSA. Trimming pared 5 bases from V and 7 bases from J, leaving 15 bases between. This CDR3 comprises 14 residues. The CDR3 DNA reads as TGTGCCAGCAGCCTCGACGTGGGGTTGAATGAGCAGTTCTTC. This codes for CASSLDVGLNEQFF. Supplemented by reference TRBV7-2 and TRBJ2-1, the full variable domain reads GAGVSQSPSNKVTEKGKDVELRCDPISGHTALYWYRQSLGQGLEFLIYFQGNSAPDKSGLPSDRFSAERTGGSVSTLTIQRTQQEDSAVYLCASSLDVGLNEQFFGPGTRLTVL.

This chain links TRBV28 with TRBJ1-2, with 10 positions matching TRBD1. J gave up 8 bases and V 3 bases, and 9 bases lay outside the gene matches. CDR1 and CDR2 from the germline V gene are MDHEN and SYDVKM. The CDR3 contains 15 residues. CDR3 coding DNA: TGTGCCAGCAGTTTCCCCGGGACAGGGGAGGTCGGCTACACCTTC. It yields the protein CASSFPGTGEVGYTF.

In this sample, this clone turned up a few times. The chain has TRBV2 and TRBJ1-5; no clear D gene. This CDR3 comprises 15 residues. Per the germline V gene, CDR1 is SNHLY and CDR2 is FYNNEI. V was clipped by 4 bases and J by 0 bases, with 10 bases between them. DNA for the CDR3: TGTGCCAGCAGTGGGGAGAACTATAGCAATCAGCCCCAGCATTTT. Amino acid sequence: CASSGENYSNQPQHF. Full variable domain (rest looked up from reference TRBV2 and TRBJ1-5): EPEVTQTPSHQVTQMGQEVILRCVPISNHLYFYWYRQILGQKVEFLVSFYNNEISEKSEIFDDQFSVERPDGSNFTLKIRSTKLEDSAMYFCASSGENYSNQPQHFGDGTRLSIL.